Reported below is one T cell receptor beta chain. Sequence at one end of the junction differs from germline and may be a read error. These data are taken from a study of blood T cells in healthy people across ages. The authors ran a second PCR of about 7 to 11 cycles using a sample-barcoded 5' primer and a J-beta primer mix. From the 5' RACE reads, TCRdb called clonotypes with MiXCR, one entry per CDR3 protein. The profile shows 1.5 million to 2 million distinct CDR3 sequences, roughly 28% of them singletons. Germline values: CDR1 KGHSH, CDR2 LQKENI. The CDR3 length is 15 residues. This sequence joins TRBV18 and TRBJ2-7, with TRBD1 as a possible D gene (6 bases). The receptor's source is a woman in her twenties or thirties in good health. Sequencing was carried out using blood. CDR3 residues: CVSSPATGTNNEQYF. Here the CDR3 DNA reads TGTGTCAGCTCACCGGCTACCGGGACAAATAACGAGCAGTACTTC.